Reported below is one T cell receptor (beta chain). This clonotype was detected many times. Its target antigen remains unknown. Base qualities are not at hand, and no much larger clone is one base apart. The sample is drawn from a study of T cells after yellow fever vaccination (dated 2019 in TCRdb). Regarding the study in general: Libraries from fractions with low cell numbers were prepared with the SMART-Seq v4 Ultra Low Input RNA kit. Blood was drawn at multiple timepoints before and after primary and secondary immunization, with bulk PBMC replicates and cell subsets isolated. The cohort comprised two healthy male donors, one aged 18 to 30 and one aged 30 to 40 years. To follow T-cell clones before and after primary and booster YFV17D yellow fever vaccination, bulk TCR alpha and beta repertoires were sequenced over time. What the work shows at the level of the full study, not this receptor alone: The study included only a couple of donors, which limits how far the findings can be generalized. A small share of clonotypes was detected in both CD4 and CD8 compartments, with the overlap likely arising from convergent recombination. Most clones expanded after primary vaccination were re-detected after the booster (approximately 96% of CD4 and 80% to 90% of CD8), suggesting broad memory maintenance. The secondary T-cell response was weaker than the primary response but faster, peaking on day 5 instead of day 15. Because abundant contaminating clonotypes from the bulk population could be contained in FACS-sorted repertoires, computational filtering was required.

The intended sense of this specimen's treatment or condition label: live attenuated yellow fever vaccine strain. PBMCs were isolated from peripheral blood using a standard Ficoll-Paque protocol. Dynabeads CD4 and CD8 positive selection kits were used to isolate CD4 and CD8 T-cell fractions. TriZol was used to extract RNA from bulk PBMCs, CD4 and CD8 fractions, and dextramer-positive and dextramer-negative fractions. TCR cDNA was made using 5'RACE template switching, a step that added a universal primer site and unique molecular identifiers. cDNA synthesis was primed from both the TCR alpha and TCR beta constant segments. Libraries were amplified in two PCR steps, with sample barcodes and sequencing adapters added in the second step. Sequencing of libraries was performed on Illumina HiSeq 2500 (2x100 bp) or NovaSeq (2x150 bp). The authors' pipeline ran thus. Demultiplexing of reads and collapsing into UMI consensus sequences were performed with MIGEC, and V(D)J alignment was carried out with MiXCR. Vaccine-responding clonotypes were identified with edgeR using replicate PBMC samples, with FDR below 0.01 and a log2 fold change above 5 up to day 15 being required. Each bulk clonotype was labeled CD4 or CD8 based on which sequenced repertoire, CD4 or CD8, contained the clonotype at higher abundance. TCRdb redid the processing of the public reads, applying fastp at Q25 and MiXCR, and retained in-frame beta chains. Rows with a matching CDR3 protein are joined into one entry that keeps the most common DNA and genes. The authors' filters were not applied to this entry. This sample holds roughly 150,000 distinct CDR3 sequences; less than 9.5% were observed only once. In total, the top ten clones hold approximately 0.78% of the sample.

The CDR3 spans 17 residues, from the cysteine through the phenylalanine. Left in the record is the CDR3 DNA by itself, 51 bases read in frame from the first base. The germline ends are 22 bases apart after V is trimmed by 7 bases and J by 2 bases. In the germline V gene, CDR1 corresponds to MNHEY and CDR2 to SVGEGT. The source is a man aged 30 to 39 who received the YFV17D yellow fever vaccine. The material sequenced was CD4+ T cells sorted from PBMCs, taken 5 days after the yellow fever booster vaccination. Rearrangement joined TRBV6-2 or TRBV6-3 to TRBJ2-3; possibly the D gene is TRBD1, per 6 matching bases. The CDR3 reads as follows: CASTVGPTGRPTDTQYF. Read as DNA, the sequence is TGTGCCAGCACAGTTGGCCCTACAGGGAGACCCACAGATACGCAGTATTTT.